This TCR beta chain originates from a study of T cells in Graves' hyperthyroidism and ophthalmopathy. Criteria for exclusion of patients were uncontrolled infection, other autoimmune disease, pregnancy or lactation. The CDR3 length is 16 residues. The J segment lost 3 bases and the V segment lost 1 base, leaving 9 bases of the junction unmatched. CDR1 is MGHRA, CDR2 YSYEKL, per germline. There are a few counts of this clonotype. It was RNA transcripts that yielded the amplified TCR beta CDR3 regions. Primed by the HTBI set, a first-round RT-PCR was run on the TCR CDR3. From the multiplex PCR reads, TCRdb called clonotypes with MiXCR, one entry per CDR3 protein. The data contain some 250,000 distinct CDR3 sequences, 13% to 15% of them seen just once; the ten biggest clones take up about an eighth.

Sequencing used blood. This rearrangement joins TRBV4-1 to TRBJ2-7; the match to TRBD2 covers 7 bases. The TCR was taken from a woman aged 40 to 50 with Graves' hyperthyroidism that later progressed to Graves' ophthalmopathy. DNA of the CDR3: TGCGCCAGCAGCCAAGTTACCTTAGCGGGCAACTACGAGCAGTACTTC. Amino acids: CASSQVTLAGNYEQYF.